A single T cell receptor beta chain is shown here with its context. This specimen belongs to a study of technical replicates of blood from a few donors. CDR1 MDHEN and CDR2 SYDVKM come from the germline V gene. V lost 5 bases and J 8 bases, leaving 24 bases between the germline ends. The CDR3 sequence is 16 residues long. TCRdb's copy holds only in-frame clones and misses some; the assay was immunoSEQ multiplex PCR. The data hold 75,000 to 100,000 clones, with about 94% observed a single time. This sequence was found in a human donor in good health. The chain joins TRBV28 to TRBJ1-2; D is perhaps TRBD1 (6 bases). Sample: T cells isolated from PBMCs. Here the CDR3 reads CASSPGRIQGRGGYTF. The DNA for the CDR3 is TGTGCCAGCAGTCCCGGCCGGATACAGGGACGGGGCGGCTACACCTTC.